These T cell receptor beta chains were read from a single sample in a study of T cell responses to AZD1222 COVID-19 vaccine. Libraries were prepared by immunoSEQ multiplex PCR; TCRdb keeps only in-frame clonotypes and omits some of them. The sample has about 150,000 clones, 88% seen once. The sample was peripheral blood, taken on day 0 of AZD1222 vaccination. The receptors were gathered from an adult in good health. CDR3s leave out the opening cysteine and the closing phenylalanine or tryptophan.

V gene: TRBV5-1; J gene: TRBJ2-2; CDR3 protein: ASSVSGAGELF
V gene: TRBV5-1; J gene: TRBJ1-4; CDR3 protein: ASSFPGGEKLF
V gene: TRBV25-1; J gene: TRBJ1-2; CDR3 protein: ASSETGFYGYT
V gene: TRBV11-2; J gene: TRBJ2-1; CDR3 protein: ASSLLAGGPGEQF
V gene: TRBV5-1; J gene: TRBJ2-5; CDR3 protein: ASSSDPSGVRQETQY
V gene: TRBV10-2; J gene: TRBJ2-1; CDR3 protein: ASRLEPAGLNYNEQF
V gene: TRBV29-1; J gene: TRBJ1-5; CDR3 protein: SVEGLFLIRENQPQH
V gene: TRBV9; J gene: TRBJ2-5; CDR3 protein: ASSVPQRTQY
V gene: TRBV19; J gene: TRBJ1-1; CDR3 protein: ASSIVPENTEAF
V gene: TRBV7-9; J gene: TRBJ2-3; CDR3 protein: ASSSKRLPDTQY
V gene: TRBV18; J gene: TRBJ2-7; CDR3 protein: ASSLTDIFYEQY
V gene: TRBV4-1; J gene: TRBJ1-3; CDR3 protein: ASSQAGTGGLSGNTIY
V gene: TRBV28; J gene: TRBJ1-3; CDR3 protein: ASSLARFHSGNTIY
V gene: TRBV7-9; J gene: TRBJ1-3; CDR3 protein: ASSLNSRGNTIY
V gene: TRBV12-5; J gene: TRBJ1-4; CDR3 protein: ARPAQGQGAPTNEKLF
V gene: TRBV3-1/TRBV3-2; J gene: TRBJ1-2; CDR3 protein: ASSPRQGPTPYGYT
V gene: TRBV19; J gene: TRBJ1-2; CDR3 protein: ASMGRGYGHT
V gene: TRBV12-3/TRBV12-4; J gene: TRBJ1-4; CDR3 protein: ASSTVTDKLF
V gene: TRBV7-2; J gene: TRBJ1-1; CDR3 protein: ASSPGTISTEAF
V gene: TRBV3-1/TRBV3-2; J gene: TRBJ1-1; CDR3 protein: ASRRDTIKNTEAF
V gene: TRBV11-3; J gene: TRBJ1-6; CDR3 protein: ASSLGLGREYNSPLH
V gene: TRBV25-1; J gene: TRBJ1-4; CDR3 protein: ASKSGITTNEKLF
V gene: TRBV6-1; J gene: TRBJ1-2; CDR3 protein: ASSETSVYGYT
V gene: TRBV3-1/TRBV3-2; J gene: TRBJ2-5; CDR3 protein: ASSQERLAGQETQY
V gene: TRBV12-2; J gene: TRBJ1-1; CDR3 protein: ASRTPVANTEAF
V gene: TRBV19; J gene: TRBJ1-5; CDR3 protein: ASSLARRINQPQH
V gene: TRBV28; J gene: TRBJ1-2; CDR3 protein: ASSFGQGYGYT
V gene: TRBV5-4; J gene: TRBJ1-3; CDR3 protein: ASSLEVSGNTIY
V gene: TRBV7-9; J gene: TRBJ1-6; CDR3 protein: ASTAGGSSYNSPLH
V gene: TRBV19; J gene: TRBJ1-1; CDR3 protein: ASSGAVNTEAF
V gene: TRBV7-2; J gene: TRBJ2-7; CDR3 protein: ASSLSGGKSYEQY
V gene: TRBV11-2; J gene: TRBJ2-1; CDR3 protein: ASSLGTSGNEQF
V gene: TRBV6-1; J gene: TRBJ1-2; CDR3 protein: ASSEGQPIGYGYT
V gene: TRBV12-5; J gene: TRBJ2-7; CDR3 protein: ASGLESYEQY
V gene: TRBV7-2; J gene: TRBJ2-7; CDR3 protein: ASSSASAGVGEQY
V gene: TRBV12-3/TRBV12-4; J gene: TRBJ1-6; CDR3 protein: ASSRGDSPLH
V gene: TRBV14; J gene: TRBJ1-4; CDR3 protein: ASSHVDRGAYREKLF
V gene: TRBV19; J gene: TRBJ2-2; CDR3 protein: ASSGAGGPAGELF
V gene: TRBV19; J gene: TRBJ1-5; CDR3 protein: ASSILGQGSWPQH
V gene: TRBV9; J gene: TRBJ2-7; CDR3 protein: ASSALPGSSYEQY
V gene: TRBV4-3; J gene: TRBJ1-6; CDR3 protein: ASSQDHDRGNSPLH
V gene: TRBV7-8; J gene: TRBJ1-6; CDR3 protein: ASSLTGHSRLFGWNSPLH
V gene: TRBV27; J gene: TRBJ1-2; CDR3 protein: ASSLSTGIYGYT
V gene: TRBV24-1; J gene: TRBJ2-7; CDR3 protein: ATSDPSGGAYEQY
V gene: TRBV7-2; J gene: TRBJ1-6; CDR3 protein: ASSFGLDNSPLH
V gene: TRBV7-9; J gene: TRBJ2-1; CDR3 protein: ASSLGGQGFSNEQF
V gene: TRBV7-9; J gene: TRBJ2-2; CDR3 protein: ASSMGAGELF
V gene: TRBV7-9; J gene: TRBJ1-1; CDR3 protein: ASSPGLGDTEAF
V gene: TRBV6-5; J gene: TRBJ2-1; CDR3 protein: ASKRGLGSYNEQF
V gene: TRBV2; J gene: TRBJ2-2; CDR3 protein: ASSETEGWELF
V gene: TRBV14; J gene: TRBJ1-1; CDR3 protein: ASSPRGGGARSVNTEAF
V gene: TRBV19; J gene: TRBJ1-1; CDR3 protein: ASGYTEAF
V gene: TRBV18; J gene: TRBJ1-3; CDR3 protein: ASSPRETGNTIY
V gene: TRBV10-3; J gene: TRBJ2-3; CDR3 protein: AISESVGLAGGTDTQY